This T cell receptor (beta chain) was observed in a study of T cell changes during pregnancy in multiple sclerosis. Sequencing was performed with immunoSEQ multiplex PCR; in TCRdb, only in-frame clones are kept and a portion is missing. Here the sample spans around 21,000 clones, about 85% being singletons. This CDR3 has 16 amino acids. CDR1 and CDR2 from the germline V gene are SGDLS and YYNGEE. With 3 bases removed from V and 4 bases from J, the gap between germline ends came to 19 bases. The chain is built from TRBV9 and TRBJ1-1, with unresolved D. This specimen consisted of CD8+ T cells from peripheral blood mononuclear cells, obtained after pregnancy. This TCR came from a female donor in good health, enrolled as a control in a pregnancy study. CDR3 nucleotide sequence: TGTGCCAGCAGCGCCTCGATGTGGGTTGGAGGCACTGAAGCTTTCTTT. Translating it yields CASSASMWVGGTEAFF.